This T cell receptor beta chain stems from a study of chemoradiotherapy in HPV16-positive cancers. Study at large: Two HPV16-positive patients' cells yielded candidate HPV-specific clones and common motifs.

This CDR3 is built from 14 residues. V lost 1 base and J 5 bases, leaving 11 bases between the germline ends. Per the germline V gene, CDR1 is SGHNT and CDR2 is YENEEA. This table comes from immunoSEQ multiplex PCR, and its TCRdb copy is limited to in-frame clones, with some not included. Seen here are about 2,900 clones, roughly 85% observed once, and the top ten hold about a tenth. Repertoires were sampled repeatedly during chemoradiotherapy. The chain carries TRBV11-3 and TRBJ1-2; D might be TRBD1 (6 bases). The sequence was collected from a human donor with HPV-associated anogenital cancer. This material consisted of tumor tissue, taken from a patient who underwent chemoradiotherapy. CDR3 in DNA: TGTGCCAGCAGCTTAGGGGGGGCACGGTATGGCTACACCTTC. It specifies CASSLGGARYGYTF.